This T cell receptor beta chain was captured in a study of T cells after yellow fever vaccination. Study results and caveats: Post-booster reappearance was seen for most primary-vaccination clones (just over 95% CD4, around 88% CD8).

The CDR3 runs to 14 residues. In germline, CDR1 is SGHTA, CDR2 FQGNSA. Between the trimmed V and J ends, which lost 4 bases and 8 bases, there was a span of 17 bases. A single record per CDR3 protein comes from TCRdb applying MiXCR to the 5' RACE reads. The table has about 430,000 distinct CDR3 sequences, about 19% seen once. This clonotype was detected only a few times. The antigen is not known. The TCR sequence derives from a man aged 18 to 35 who received the YFV17D yellow fever vaccine. Here the sequenced sample was PBMCs, taken before the yellow fever booster vaccination. This chain uses TRBV7-2 with TRBJ1-2; possibly TRBD1 for D (6 bases). CDR3 nucleotide sequence: TGTGCCAGCAGCTCCTATGAGACAGGACAAGGCTACACCTTC. Encoded protein: CASSSYETGQGYTF.